This record looks at one TCR beta chain sequence and its context. Its specificity is not known. The CDR3 runs 18 residues. Trimming removed 6 bases from V and 2 bases from J, with 25 bases in between. The germline CDR1 and CDR2 sequences are SNHLY and FYNNEI. The sample belongs to a study of T cells in Graves' hyperthyroidism and ophthalmopathy. General study findings and limits: Ophthalmopathy was separated from stable hyperthyroidism by a 13 V-J model.

RNA transcripts yielded amplified TCR beta CDR3 regions. The TCR CDR3 first-round RT-PCR relied on the HTBI primer set. TCRdb itself ran the multiplex PCR reads through MiXCR, one entry per CDR3 protein. The repertoire includes a few hundred thousand distinct CDR3 sequences, roughly 17% of them detected once, and 17% sits in the top ten. This TCR was sampled from a woman aged 18 to 35 with Graves' ophthalmopathy. The sample taken for sequencing was blood. The chain combines TRBV2 with TRBJ2-5; D is perhaps TRBD1 or TRBD2 (5 bases each). The CDR3 here is CASSERDVSVVYQETQYF. DNA of the CDR3: TGTGCCAGCAGCGAGAGGGACGTTAGCGTGGTGTATCAAGAGACCCAGTACTTC.